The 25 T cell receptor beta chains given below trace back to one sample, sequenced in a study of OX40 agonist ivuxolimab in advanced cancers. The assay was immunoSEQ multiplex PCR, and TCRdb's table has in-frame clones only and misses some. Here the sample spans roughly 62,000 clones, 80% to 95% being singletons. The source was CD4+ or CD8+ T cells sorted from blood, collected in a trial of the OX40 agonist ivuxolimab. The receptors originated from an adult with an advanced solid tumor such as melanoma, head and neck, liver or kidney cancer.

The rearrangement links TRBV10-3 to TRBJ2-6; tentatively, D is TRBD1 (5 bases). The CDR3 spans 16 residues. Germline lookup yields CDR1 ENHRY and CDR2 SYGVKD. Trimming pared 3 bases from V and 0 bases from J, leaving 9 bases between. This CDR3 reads CAISDRQGSGANVLTF. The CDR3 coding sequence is TGTGCCATCAGTGATCGCCAGGGCTCTGGGGCCAACGTCCTGACTTTC.

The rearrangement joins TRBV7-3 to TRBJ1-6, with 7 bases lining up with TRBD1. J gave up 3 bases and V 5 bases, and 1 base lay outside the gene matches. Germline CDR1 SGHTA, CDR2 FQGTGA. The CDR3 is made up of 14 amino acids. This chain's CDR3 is CASSRQGYNSPLHF. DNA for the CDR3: TGTGCCAGCAGCCGACAGGGCTATAATTCACCCCTCCACTTT.

The CDR3 here is CASRSPFGGGAETQYF. In nucleotides, the CDR3 is TGTGCCAGCCGGTCCCCCTTTGGCGGGGGGGCAGAGACCCAGTACTTC. V gene TRBV7-9 combines with J gene TRBJ2-5; 9 bases line up with TRBD2. CDR3 length equals 16 residues. The germline V gene encodes CDR1 SEHNR and CDR2 FQNEAQ (reference sequence). V trimming: 8 bases; J trimming: 4 bases; junction bases outside the gene matches: 14.

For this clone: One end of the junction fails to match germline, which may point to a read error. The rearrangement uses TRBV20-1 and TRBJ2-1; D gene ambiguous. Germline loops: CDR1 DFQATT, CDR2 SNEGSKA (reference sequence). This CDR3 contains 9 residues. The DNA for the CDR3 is TGCAGGGCGATCAATCAGCAGTTCTTC. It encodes CRAINQQFF.

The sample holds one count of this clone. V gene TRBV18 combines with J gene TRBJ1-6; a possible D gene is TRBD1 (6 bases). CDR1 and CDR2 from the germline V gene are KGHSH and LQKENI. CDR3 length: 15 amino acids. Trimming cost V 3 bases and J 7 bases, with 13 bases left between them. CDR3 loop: CASSPLRQENSPLHF. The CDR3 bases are TGTGCCAGCTCACCGCTCCGACAGGAGAATTCACCCCTCCACTTT.

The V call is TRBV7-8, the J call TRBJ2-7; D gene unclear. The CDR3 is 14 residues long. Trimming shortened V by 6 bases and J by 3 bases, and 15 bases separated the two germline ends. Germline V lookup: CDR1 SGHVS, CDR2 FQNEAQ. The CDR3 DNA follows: TGTGCCAGCAGTTTAACGGACGGTTACTACGAGCAGTACTTC. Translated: CASSLTDGYYEQYF.

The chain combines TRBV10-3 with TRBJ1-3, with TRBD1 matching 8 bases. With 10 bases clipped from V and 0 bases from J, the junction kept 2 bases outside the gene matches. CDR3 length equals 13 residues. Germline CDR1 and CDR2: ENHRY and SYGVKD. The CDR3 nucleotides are TGTGCCACCACAGGGGGCTCTGGAAACACCATATATTTT. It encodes CATTGGSGNTIYF.

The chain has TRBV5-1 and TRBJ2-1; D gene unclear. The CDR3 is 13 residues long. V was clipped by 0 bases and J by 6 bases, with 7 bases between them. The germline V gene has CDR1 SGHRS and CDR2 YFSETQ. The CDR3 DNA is TGCGCCAGCAGCTTGGGCTCCGGCAATGAGCAGTTCTTC. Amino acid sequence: CASSLGSGNEQFF.

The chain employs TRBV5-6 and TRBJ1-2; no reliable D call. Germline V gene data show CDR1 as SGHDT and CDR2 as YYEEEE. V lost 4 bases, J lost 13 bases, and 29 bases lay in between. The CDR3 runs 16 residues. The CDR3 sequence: CASSDGFTGPPPVGTF. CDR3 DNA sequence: TGTGCCAGCAGCGACGGATTCACCGGGCCGCCCCCTGTAGGCACCTTC.

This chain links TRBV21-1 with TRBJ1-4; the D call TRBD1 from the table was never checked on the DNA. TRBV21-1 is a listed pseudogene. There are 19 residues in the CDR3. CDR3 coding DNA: TGTGCCAGCAGCAAACGGGGACAGGAAGAGGACGCAACTAATGAAAAACTGTTTTTT. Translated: CASSKRGQEEDATNEKLFF.

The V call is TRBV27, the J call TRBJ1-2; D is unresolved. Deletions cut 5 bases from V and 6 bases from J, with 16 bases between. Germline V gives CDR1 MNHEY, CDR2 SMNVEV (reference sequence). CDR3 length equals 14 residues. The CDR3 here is CASSPPPQGNGYTF. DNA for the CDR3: TGTGCCAGCAGTCCCCCCCCACAAGGAAATGGCTACACCTTC.

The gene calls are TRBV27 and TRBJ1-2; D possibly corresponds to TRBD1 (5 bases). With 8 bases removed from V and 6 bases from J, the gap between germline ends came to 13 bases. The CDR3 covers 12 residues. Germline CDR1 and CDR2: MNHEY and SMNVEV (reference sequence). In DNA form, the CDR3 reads TGTGCCAGCCAGGGTCGTTCGAATGGCTACACCTTC. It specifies CASQGRSNGYTF.

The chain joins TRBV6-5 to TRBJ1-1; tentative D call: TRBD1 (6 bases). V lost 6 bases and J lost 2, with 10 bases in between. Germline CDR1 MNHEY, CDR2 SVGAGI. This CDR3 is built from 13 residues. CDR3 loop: CASSVQGNTEAFF. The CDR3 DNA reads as TGTGCCAGCAGCGTACAGGGAAACACTGAAGCTTTCTTT.

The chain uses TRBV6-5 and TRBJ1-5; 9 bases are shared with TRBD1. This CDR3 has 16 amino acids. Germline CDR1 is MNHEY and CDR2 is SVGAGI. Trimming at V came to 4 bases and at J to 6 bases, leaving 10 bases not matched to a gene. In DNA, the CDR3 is TGTGCCAGCAGTTCCCTGGGGACAGGGAGGGGTCAGCCCCAGCATTTT. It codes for CASSSLGTGRGQPQHF.

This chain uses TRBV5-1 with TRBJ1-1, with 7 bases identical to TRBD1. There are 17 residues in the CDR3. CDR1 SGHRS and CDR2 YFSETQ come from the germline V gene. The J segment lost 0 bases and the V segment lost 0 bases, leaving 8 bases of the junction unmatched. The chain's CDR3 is CASSLDLTGDVNTEAFF. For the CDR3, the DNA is TGCGCCAGCAGCTTGGATCTAACAGGGGATGTGAACACTGAAGCTTTCTTT.

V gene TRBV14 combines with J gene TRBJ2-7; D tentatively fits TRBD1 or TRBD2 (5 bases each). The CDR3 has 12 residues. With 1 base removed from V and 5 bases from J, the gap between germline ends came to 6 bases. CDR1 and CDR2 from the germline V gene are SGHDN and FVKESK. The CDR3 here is CASSQGGDEQYF. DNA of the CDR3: TGTGCCAGCAGCCAAGGAGGGGACGAGCAGTACTTC.

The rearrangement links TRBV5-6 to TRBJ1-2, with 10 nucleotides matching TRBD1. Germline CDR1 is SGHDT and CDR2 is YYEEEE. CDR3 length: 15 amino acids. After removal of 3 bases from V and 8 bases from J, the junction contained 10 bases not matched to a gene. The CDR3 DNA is TGTGCCAGCAGCTACAATCAAGGGACAGGGGTAGGCTACACCTTC. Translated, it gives CASSYNQGTGVGYTF. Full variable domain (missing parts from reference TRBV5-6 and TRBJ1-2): DAGVTQSPTHLIKTRGQQVTLRCSPKSGHDTVSWYQQALGQGPQFIFQYYEEEERQRGNFPDRFSGHQFPNYSSELNVNALLLGDSALYLCASSYNQGTGVGYTFGSGTRLTVV.

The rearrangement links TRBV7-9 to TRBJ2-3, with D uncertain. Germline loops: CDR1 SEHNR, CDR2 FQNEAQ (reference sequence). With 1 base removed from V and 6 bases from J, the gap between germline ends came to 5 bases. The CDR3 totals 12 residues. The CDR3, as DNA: TGTGCCAGCAGCTTAGTACCGGATACGCAGTATTTT. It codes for CASSLVPDTQYF.

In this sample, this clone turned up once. DNA for the CDR3: TGTGCCAGCAGTGAACAGGCCCTCACCGGGGAGCTGTTTTTT. It translates to CASSEQALTGELFF. This rearrangement joins TRBV2 to TRBJ2-2; D remains ambiguous. Germline V gives CDR1 SNHLY, CDR2 FYNNEI. CDR3 size: 14 residues. The V end was cut by 2 bases, the J end by 4 bases, with 8 bases between. The full variable domain, completed using reference TRBV2 and TRBJ2-2, is EPEVTQTPSHQVTQMGQEVILRCVPISNHLYFYWYRQILGQKVEFLVSFYNNEISEKSEIFDDQFSVERPDGSNFTLKIRSTKLEDSAMYFCASSEQALTGELFFGEGSRLTVL.

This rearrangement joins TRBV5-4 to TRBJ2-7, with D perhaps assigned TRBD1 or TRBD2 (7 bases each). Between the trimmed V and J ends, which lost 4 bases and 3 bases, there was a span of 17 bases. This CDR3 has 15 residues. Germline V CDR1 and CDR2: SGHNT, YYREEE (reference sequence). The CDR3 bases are TGTGCCAGCAGCGCAGGGGGAGGGGACCACTACGAGCAGTACTTC. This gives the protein CASSAGGGDHYEQYF.

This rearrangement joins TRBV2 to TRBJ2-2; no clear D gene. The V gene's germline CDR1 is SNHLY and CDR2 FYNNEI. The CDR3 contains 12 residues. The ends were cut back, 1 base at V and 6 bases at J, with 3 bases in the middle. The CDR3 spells CASSEGAGELFF. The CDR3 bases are TGTGCCAGCAGTGAAGGGGCCGGGGAGCTGTTTTTT.

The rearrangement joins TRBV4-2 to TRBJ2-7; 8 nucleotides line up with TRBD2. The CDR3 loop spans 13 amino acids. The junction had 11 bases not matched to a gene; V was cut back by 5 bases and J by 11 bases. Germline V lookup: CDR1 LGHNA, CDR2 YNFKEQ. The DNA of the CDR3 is TGTGCCAGCAGCTACGGACTAGCTGGGATAAAGTACTTC. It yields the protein CASSYGLAGIKYF.

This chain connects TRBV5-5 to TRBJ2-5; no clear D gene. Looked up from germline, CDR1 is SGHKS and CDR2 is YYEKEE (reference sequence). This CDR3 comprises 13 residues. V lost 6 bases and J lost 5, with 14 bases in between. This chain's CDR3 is CASTTDRRETQYF. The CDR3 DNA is TGTGCCAGCACCACTGACCGTCGGGAGACCCAGTACTTC. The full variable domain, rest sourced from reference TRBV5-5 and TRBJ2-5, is DAGVTQSPTHLIKTRGQQVTLRCSPISGHKSVSWYQQVLGQGPQFIFQYYEKEERGRGNFPDRFSARQFPNYSSELNVNALLLGDSALYLCASTTDRRETQYFGPGTRLLVL.

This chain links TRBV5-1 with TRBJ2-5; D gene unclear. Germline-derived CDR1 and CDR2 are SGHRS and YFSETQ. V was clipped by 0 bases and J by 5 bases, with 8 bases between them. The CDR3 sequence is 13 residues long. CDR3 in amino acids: CASSLDYTETQYF. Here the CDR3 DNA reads TGCGCCAGCAGCTTGGACTACACGGAGACCCAGTACTTC.

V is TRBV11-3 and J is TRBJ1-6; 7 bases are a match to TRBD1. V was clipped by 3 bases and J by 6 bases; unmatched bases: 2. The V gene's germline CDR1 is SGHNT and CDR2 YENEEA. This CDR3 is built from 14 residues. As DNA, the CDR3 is TGTGCCAGCAGCTTGGGACAGACTAATTCACCCCTCCACTTT. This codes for CASSLGQTNSPLHF.